The rows below give T cell receptor beta chains drawn from one sample of a study of T cell changes during pregnancy in multiple sclerosis. Libraries were prepared by immunoSEQ multiplex PCR; TCRdb keeps only in-frame clonotypes and omits some of them. The data show tens of thousands of clones, 90% to 95% seen once. The sequencing used CD8+ T cells from peripheral blood mononuclear cells, collected in the third trimester of pregnancy. These receptors all come from a female donor with multiple sclerosis, enrolled in a pregnancy study. Each CDR3 is given with its conserved first and last residue. The D gene is left open where the match is weak. The size field is filled for only some rows; it gives once, few, many or a size class.

>NA|TRBJ2-1|TRBD2|TRBV10-3
TGTGCCATCAGTGCAATGCCGTGGCGGGAGGGCACAATTTCCTACAATGAGCAGTTCTTC
CAISAMPWREGTISYNEQFF
>NA|TRBJ2-1|TRBD2|TRBV7-7
TGTGCTAGCAGCGCCCTAGCGGGGCTTTACAATGAGCAGTTCTTC
CASSALAGLYNEQFF
>NA|TRBJ2-1|TRBD2|TRBV2
TGTGCCAACAGCGGGAGTGCCAATGAGCAGTTCTTC
CANSGSANEQFF
>NA|TRBJ2-1|NA|TRBV7-9
TGTGCCAGCAGCTTAGAAATGAACGGAGAGAATGAGCAGTTCTTC
CASSLEMNGENEQFF
>NA|TRBJ1-1|NA|TRBV6-5
TGTGCCAGCATACGGGATTGGGAAGCTTTCTTT
CASIRDWEAFF
>NA|TRBJ1-3|NA|TRBV4-1
TGCGCCAGCAGCCAAGAAGGGACAAATCCTGGAAACACCATATATTTT
CASSQEGTNPGNTIYF
>NA|TRBJ2-7|NA|TRBV19
TGTGCCAGTAGTCAAGGATCGGGGGAGCAGTACTTC
CASSQGSGEQYF
>NA|TRBJ2-4|NA|TRBV5-8
TGTGCCAGCAGCTTGCAGGGTGCCAAAAACATTCAGTACTTC
CASSLQGAKNIQYF
>NA|TRBJ1-1|TRBD1|TRBV19
TGTGCCAGTAGTATGCAGGGGGCGGGATACGCTGAAGCTTTCTTT
CASSMQGAGYAEAFF
>NA|TRBJ2-7|NA|TRBV5-6
TGTGCCAGCAGCTTCCCCTTGGGGCAGCTGGGAACCTACGAGCAGTACTTC
CASSFPLGQLGTYEQYF
>NA|TRBJ2-7|NA|TRBV14
TGTGCCAGCAGCCTTCCCGGGTCTCCTCCCTACGAGCAGTACTTC
CASSLPGSPPYEQYF
>NA|TRBJ2-7|NA|TRBV6-5
TGTGCCAGCAGTTATTCGACAGGAGGATCCTACGAGCAGTACTTC
CASSYSTGGSYEQYF
>NA|TRBJ2-5|TRBD1|TRBV2
TGTGCCAGCAGTGTTGTTGGACAGGAGTTTAAGGAGTACTTC
CASSVVGQEFKEYF
>once|TRBJ1-1|NA|TRBV12-1
TGTGCCAGTCCTGGTACCGACAGGCCGGTGATCTGGGGCACTGAAGCTTTCTTT
CASPGTDRPVIWGTEAFF